Listed here is a single T cell receptor (beta chain). The V gene's germline CDR1 is SGHKS and CDR2 YYEKEE (reference sequence). The germline V and J ends were trimmed by 5 bases and 1 base, with 13 bases remaining between them. The CDR3 spans 15 residues. This specimen belongs to a study of blood T cell repertoires in COVID-19. Authors' analysis steps: Estimation of nucleated cell counts relied on the amplification of reference gene primers. The repertoire was sequenced with immunoSEQ multiplex PCR; TCRdb's copy has only in-frame clones and lacks some. The D gene and trimming were derived from the DNA, and the V and J assignments and clone size from that table. The data show some 120,000 clones, 85% to 90% seen once.

Sample: peripheral blood. This sequence was found in a man older than 75 with active or convalescent COVID-19. V is TRBV5-5 and J is TRBJ1-3; weak D call: TRBD1 (6 bases). CDR3: CASSPRQGSGNTIYF. The CDR3 DNA follows: TGTGCCAGCAGTCCCAGGCAGGGGTCTGGAAACACCATATATTTT.